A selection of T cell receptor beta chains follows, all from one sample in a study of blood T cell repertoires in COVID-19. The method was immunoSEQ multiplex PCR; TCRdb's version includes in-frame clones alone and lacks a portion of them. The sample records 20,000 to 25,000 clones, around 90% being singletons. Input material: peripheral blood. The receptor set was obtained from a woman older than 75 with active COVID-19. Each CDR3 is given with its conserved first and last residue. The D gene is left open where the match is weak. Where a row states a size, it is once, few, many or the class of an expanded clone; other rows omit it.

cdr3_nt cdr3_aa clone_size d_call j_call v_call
TGTGCCAGCAGCTCGGGACACCCTGAAGCTTTCTTT CASSSGHPEAFF NA NA TRBJ1-1 TRBV9
TGCAGCGTTGGAGGGAACTATGGCTACACCTTC CSVGGNYGYTF NA NA TRBJ1-2 TRBV29-1
TGCAGCGTTGTATTGGGGGGGACAGGCGATCAGCCCCAGCATTTT CSVVLGGTGDQPQHF NA TRBD1 TRBJ1-5 TRBV29-1
TGTGCCAGCAGCCGCGGACTAGCGGGGGCAGGGGAGCAGTTCTTC CASSRGLAGAGEQFF once TRBD2 TRBJ2-1 TRBV3-1/TRBV3-2
TGTGCCAGCTCACCGGGGTCGGGAGGCTATGGCTACACCTTC CASSPGSGGYGYTF NA NA TRBJ1-2 TRBV18
TGTGCCAGCAGGACAGGGGGCAATGGCTACACCTTC CASRTGGNGYTF NA TRBD1 TRBJ1-2 TRBV6-5
TGTGCCAGCAGAAAGCGGGGCAACCAAGAGACCCAGTACTTC CASRKRGNQETQYF NA TRBD2 TRBJ2-5 TRBV5-6
TGTGCCAGCAGGTTGGGACAGGGTGAAAAACTGTTTTTT CASRLGQGEKLFF NA TRBD1 TRBJ1-4 TRBV7-9
TGTGCCACCAGCAGAGAGGCCAGTAATGAAAAACTGTTTTTT CATSREASNEKLFF NA NA TRBJ1-4 TRBV15
TGTGCCAGCAGTGAAGGGCGGGGGGCGTCATCCTCCTACGAGCAGTACTTC CASSEGRGASSSYEQYF NA TRBD2 TRBJ2-7 TRBV6-1
TGTGCCAGCAGCGTGCACAGGGGACCAACTCCTAATGAAAAACTGTTTTTT CASSVHRGPTPNEKLFF once TRBD1 TRBJ1-4 TRBV7-8
TGTGCCTGGAACCCTACCCGGGGGAATTCACCCCTCCACTTT CAWNPTRGNSPLHF NA NA TRBJ1-6 TRBV30
TGTGCCATCAGTGAGTCTTCGGGGGGCGCGGGCTATGGCTACACCTTC CAISESSGGAGYGYTF NA NA TRBJ1-2 TRBV10-3
TGTGCCAGCAGCCAAGATGCCGGGATTAATGAAAAACTGTTTTTT CASSQDAGINEKLFF NA NA TRBJ1-4 TRBV4-2
TGTGCCAGCAGTGGGGGGGGGCTTGGTGAAAAACTGTTTTTT CASSGGGLGEKLFF NA NA TRBJ1-4 TRBV2
TGTGCCAGCAGCCAAGAGATTATGGGCGCTGGGGCCAACGTCCTGACTTTC CASSQEIMGAGANVLTF NA NA TRBJ2-6 TRBV3-1/TRBV3-2
TGTGCCAGCAGCACCCCTAGAGACACCGGGGAGCTGTTTTTT CASSTPRDTGELFF NA NA TRBJ2-2 TRBV11-2
TGTGCCAGCAGCCAAGGCGGGGCCCAAGATGAGCAGTTCTTC CASSQGGAQDEQFF NA NA TRBJ2-1 TRBV4-2
TGTGCCAGCAATGTGGCGGGTGGAAACACCATATATTTT CASNVAGGNTIYF NA NA TRBJ1-3 TRBV5-8
TGTGCCAGCAGCACGTACAGGGGACATCAAGAGACCCAGTACTTC CASSTYRGHQETQYF NA TRBD1 TRBJ2-5 TRBV6-6
TGTGCCAGCAGCTCACCAAACAAAGTGTACCACGAGCAGTACTTC CASSSPNKVYHEQYF NA NA TRBJ2-7 TRBV11-2
TGTGCCAGCGGGGACACAGGGGCTTCGTATAATTCACCCCTCCACTTT CASGDTGASYNSPLHF few TRBD1 TRBJ1-6 TRBV6-6
TGTGCCAGCAGCATTCTCTTGGAGGATACGCAGTATTTT CASSILLEDTQYF NA NA TRBJ2-3 TRBV9
TGTGCCAGCTCACCTCGGACAGGGTATCACGAGCAGTACTTC CASSPRTGYHEQYF NA TRBD1 TRBJ2-7 TRBV18
TGTGCCAGCAGTTCCTGGACTAGCGGGGGAGAGACCCAGTACTTC CASSSWTSGGETQYF NA TRBD2 TRBJ2-5 TRBV2
TGTGCCAGCAGCCAAAACAATGAGCAGTTCTTC CASSQNNEQFF NA NA TRBJ2-1 TRBV5-4
TGTGCCAGCAGCTTGGGACTAGCGGGAGCTACCGGGGAGCTGTTTTTT CASSLGLAGATGELFF NA TRBD2 TRBJ2-2 TRBV7-9
TGTGCCAGCAGGGAGACAGGGGCAAGTAATCAGCCCCAGCATTTT CASRETGASNQPQHF once TRBD1 TRBJ1-5 TRBV6-6
TGTGCCAGCAGCCAAGGACAGGATTACAATGAGCAGTTCTTC CASSQGQDYNEQFF NA NA TRBJ2-1 TRBV3-1/TRBV3-2
TGTGCCAGCTCACCCCGACAGGCGAACACCGGGGAGCTGTTTTTT CASSPRQANTGELFF NA NA TRBJ2-2 TRBV18
TGTGCCAGCAGTTACTCGACTAGCCCCACAGATACGCAGTATTTT CASSYSTSPTDTQYF NA TRBD2 TRBJ2-3 TRBV6-6
TGTGCCTGGAGTTACTGGGGCGAGACCCAGTACTTC CAWSYWGETQYF NA NA TRBJ2-5 TRBV30
TGTGCCAGTAGTATTTGGCAGGCTAATGAAAAACTGTTTTTT CASSIWQANEKLFF NA NA TRBJ1-4 TRBV19
TGTGCCAGCAGCCGGGCGGGGGCTAACTATGGCTACACCTTC CASSRAGANYGYTF NA NA TRBJ1-2 TRBV7-2
TGTGCCAGCAGCTGGACCAATATGGGGGGTCGATCTGACTATGGCTACACCTTC CASSWTNMGGRSDYGYTF NA NA TRBJ1-2 TRBV5-6